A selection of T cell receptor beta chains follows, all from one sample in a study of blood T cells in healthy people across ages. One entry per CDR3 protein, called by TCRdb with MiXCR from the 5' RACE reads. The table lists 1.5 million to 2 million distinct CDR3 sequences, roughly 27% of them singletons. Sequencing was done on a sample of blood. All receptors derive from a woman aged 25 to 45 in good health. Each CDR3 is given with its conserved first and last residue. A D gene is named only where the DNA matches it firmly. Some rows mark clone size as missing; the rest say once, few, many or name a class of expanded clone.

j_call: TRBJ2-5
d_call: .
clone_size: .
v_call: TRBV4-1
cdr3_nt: TGCGCCAGCAGCCAAGAGGAGAGGGGACAGACCCAGTACTTC
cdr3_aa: CASSQEERGQTQYF

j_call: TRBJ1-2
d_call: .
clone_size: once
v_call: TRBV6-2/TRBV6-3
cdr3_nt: TGTGCCAGCAGTTACGGGTATGAGAAAGGAGGCGGCTACACCTTC
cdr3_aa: CASSYGYEKGGGYTF

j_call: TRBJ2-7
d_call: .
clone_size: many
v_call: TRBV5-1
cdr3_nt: TGCGCCAGCAGCTTTGGGCAGGGCTACTCCTACGAGCAGTACTTC
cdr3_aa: CASSFGQGYSYEQYF

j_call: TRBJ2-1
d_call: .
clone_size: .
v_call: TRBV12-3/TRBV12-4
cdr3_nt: TGTGCCAGCAGGTGGCAGAGGTACAATGAGCAGTTCTTC
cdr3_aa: CASRWQRYNEQFF

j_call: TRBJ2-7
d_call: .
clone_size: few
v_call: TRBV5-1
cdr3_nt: TGCGCCAGCAGCTTCGACTCCTTCCCCCAGTACTTC
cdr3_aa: CASSFDSFPQYF

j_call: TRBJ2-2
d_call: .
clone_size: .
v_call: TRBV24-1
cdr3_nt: TGTGCCACCAGTGCCGCGAACACCGGGGAGCTGTTTTTT
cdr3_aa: CATSAANTGELFF

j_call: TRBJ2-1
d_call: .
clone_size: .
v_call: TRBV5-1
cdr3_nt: TGCGCCAGCAGTGCCGAGATGTGGGCTTACAATGAGCAGTTCTTC
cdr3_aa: CASSAEMWAYNEQFF

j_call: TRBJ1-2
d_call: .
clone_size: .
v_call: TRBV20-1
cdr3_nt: TGCAGTGCTAGAGATCCCACGACAGAATCCTCTGGCGGCTACACCTTC
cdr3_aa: CSARDPTTESSGGYTF

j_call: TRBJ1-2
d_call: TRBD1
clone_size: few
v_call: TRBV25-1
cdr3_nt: TGTGCCAGCAGTGAACAGGGGGCGGTAGGAATGGCCTATGGCTACACCTTC
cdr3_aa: CASSEQGAVGMAYGYTF

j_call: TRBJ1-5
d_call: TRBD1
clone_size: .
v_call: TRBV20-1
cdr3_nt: TGCAGTGTGGGGACAGGGGGCGTGAGGGACCAGCCCCAGCATTTT
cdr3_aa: CSVGTGGVRDQPQHF

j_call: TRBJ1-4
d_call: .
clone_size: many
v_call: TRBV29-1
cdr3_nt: TGCAGCGCCGCAGACAGTTTACATGAAAAACTGTTTTTT
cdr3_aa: CSAADSLHEKLFF

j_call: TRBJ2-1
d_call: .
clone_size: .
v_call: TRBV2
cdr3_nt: TGTGCCAGCAGTGTGAGTTACACCAACAATGAGCAGTTCTTC
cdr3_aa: CASSVSYTNNEQFF

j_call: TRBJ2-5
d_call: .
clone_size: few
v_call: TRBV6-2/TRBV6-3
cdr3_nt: TGTGCCAGCACCCCCCTGGGGCGCAGCGCCGGGACCCAGTACTTC
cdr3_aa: CASTPLGRSAGTQYF

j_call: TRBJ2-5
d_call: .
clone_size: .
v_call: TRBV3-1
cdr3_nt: TGTGCCAGCAGCTTCTGGACATCGGGCCAGACCCAGTACTTC
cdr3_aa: CASSFWTSGQTQYF

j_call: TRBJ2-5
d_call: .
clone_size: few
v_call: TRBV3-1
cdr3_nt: TGTGCCAGCAGCCCGTCTAGCCTCCTGGGGGAGACCCAGTACTTC
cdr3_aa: CASSPSSLLGETQYF

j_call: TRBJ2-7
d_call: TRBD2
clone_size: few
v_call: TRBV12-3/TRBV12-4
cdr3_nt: TGTGCCAGCAAAGGCGGGGGGGCCCTCTCCTACGATCAGTACTTC
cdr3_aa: CASKGGGALSYDQYF

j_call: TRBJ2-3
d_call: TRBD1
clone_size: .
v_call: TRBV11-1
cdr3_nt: TGTGCCAGCAGCTTAATGGACAGGGGGACAGATACGCAGTATTTT
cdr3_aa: CASSLMDRGTDTQYF

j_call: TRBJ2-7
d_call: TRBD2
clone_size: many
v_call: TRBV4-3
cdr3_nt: TGCGCCAGCAGCCAAGATCGACAGAGGACTAGCGGGAGGGTAGACGAGCAGTACTTC
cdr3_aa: CASSQDRQRTSGRVDEQYF

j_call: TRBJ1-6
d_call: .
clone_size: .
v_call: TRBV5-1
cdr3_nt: TGCGCCAGCAGCTTGGACAGCGTCGATAATTCACCCCTCCACTTT
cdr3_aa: CASSLDSVDNSPLHF

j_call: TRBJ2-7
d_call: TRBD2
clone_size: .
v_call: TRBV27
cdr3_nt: TGTGCCAGCAGTTTATCGTTAGCGGGATACGAGCAGTACTTC
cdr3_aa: CASSLSLAGYEQYF

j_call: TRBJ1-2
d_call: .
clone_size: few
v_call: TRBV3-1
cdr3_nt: TGTGCCAGCAGACCAAGCGGGGGAGTGTTCTATGGCTACACCTTC
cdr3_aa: CASRPSGGVFYGYTF

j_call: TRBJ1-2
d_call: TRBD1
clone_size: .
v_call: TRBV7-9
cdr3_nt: TGTGCCAGCAGTTCTACAGGGGTGAACTATGGCTACACCTTC
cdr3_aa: CASSSTGVNYGYTF

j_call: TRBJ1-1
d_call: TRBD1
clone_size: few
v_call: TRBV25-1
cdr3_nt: TGTGCCAGCAGTGGGCTACAGGGGGGAAACACTGAAGCTTTCTTT
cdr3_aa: CASSGLQGGNTEAFF

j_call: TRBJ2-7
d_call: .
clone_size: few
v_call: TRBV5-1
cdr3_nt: TGCGCCAGCAGCTTCAAACTGGTCGAGCAGTACTTC
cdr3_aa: CASSFKLVEQYF

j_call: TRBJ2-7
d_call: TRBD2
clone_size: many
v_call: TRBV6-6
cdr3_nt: TGTGCCAGCAGTTCCACGATCTTAGCGGGGCTTACCTACGAGCAGTACTTC
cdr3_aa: CASSSTILAGLTYEQYF

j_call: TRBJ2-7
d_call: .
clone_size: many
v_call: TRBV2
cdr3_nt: TGTGCCAGCACCCTAGGACAGTATAATGAGCAGTACTTC
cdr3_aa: CASTLGQYNEQYF

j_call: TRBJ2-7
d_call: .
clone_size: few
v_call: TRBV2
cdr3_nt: .
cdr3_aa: CASILERAPKTQYF

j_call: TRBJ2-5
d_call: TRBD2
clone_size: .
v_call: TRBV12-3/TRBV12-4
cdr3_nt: TGTGCCAGCAGCCCCTCGGGGCGGGGGTTGTACGGGCAGTACTTC
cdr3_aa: CASSPSGRGLYGQYF

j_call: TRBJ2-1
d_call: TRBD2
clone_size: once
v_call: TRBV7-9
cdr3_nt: TGTGCCAGCAGCTTTGTCCCTAGCGGCCTTAGCTCCTACAATGAGCAGTTCTTC
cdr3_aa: CASSFVPSGLSSYNEQFF

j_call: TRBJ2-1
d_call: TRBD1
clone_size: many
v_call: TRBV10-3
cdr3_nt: TGTGCCATCAGTGCTAGGGGGCAGGAGCAGTTCTTC
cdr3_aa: CAISARGQEQFF

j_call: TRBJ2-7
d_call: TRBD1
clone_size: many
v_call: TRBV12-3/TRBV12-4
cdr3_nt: TGTGCCAGCAGTGGACAGGGGTTAAGCTCCTACGAGCAGTACTTC
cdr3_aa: CASSGQGLSSYEQYF

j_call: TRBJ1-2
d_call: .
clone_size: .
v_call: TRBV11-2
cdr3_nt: TGTGCCAGCAGCTTAGATGGCCTATCTTCCTGGGGTAACTATGGCTACACCTTC
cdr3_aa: CASSLDGLSSWGNYGYTF

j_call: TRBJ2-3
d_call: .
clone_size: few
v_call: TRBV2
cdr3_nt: TGTGCCAGCAGTCAGCGGCTTACAGATACGCAGTATTTT
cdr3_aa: CASSQRLTDTQYF

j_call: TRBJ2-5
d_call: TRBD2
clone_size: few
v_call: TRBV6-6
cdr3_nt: TGTGCCAGCACGAGGAGCGGGGGGGAAGAGACCCAGTACTTC
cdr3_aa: CASTRSGGEETQYF

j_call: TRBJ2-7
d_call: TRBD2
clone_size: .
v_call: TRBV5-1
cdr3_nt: TGTGCCAGCAGCTCCCGGGCGGGAGCCTACGAGCAGTACTTC
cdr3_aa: CASSSRAGAYEQYF

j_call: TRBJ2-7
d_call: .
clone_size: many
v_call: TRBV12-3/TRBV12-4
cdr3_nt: TGTGCCAGCAGTTTAGAAGTGGTCTCCTACGAGCAGTACTTC
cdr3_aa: CASSLEVVSYEQYF

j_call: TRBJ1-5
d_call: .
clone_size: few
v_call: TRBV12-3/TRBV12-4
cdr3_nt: TGTGCCAGCAGCCGACAGGAGGGCAGTCAGCCCCAGCATTTT
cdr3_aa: CASSRQEGSQPQHF

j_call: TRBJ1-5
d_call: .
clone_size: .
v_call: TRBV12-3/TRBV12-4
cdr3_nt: TGTGCCAGCACCTGGCAGGATAGCAATCAGCCCCAGCATTTT
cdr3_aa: CASTWQDSNQPQHF

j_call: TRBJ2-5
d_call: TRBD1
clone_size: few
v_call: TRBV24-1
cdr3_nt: TGTGCCACCAGTGACCCGGGACAGGGTCAAGAGACCCAGTACTTC
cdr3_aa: CATSDPGQGQETQYF

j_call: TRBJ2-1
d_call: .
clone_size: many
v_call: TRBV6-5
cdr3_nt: TGTGCCAGCAGTTACCTGGTGGGGGCTAGCGGCTACAATGAGCAGTTCTTC
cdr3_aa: CASSYLVGASGYNEQFF

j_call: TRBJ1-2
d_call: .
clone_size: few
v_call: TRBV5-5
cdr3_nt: TGTGCCAGCAGCTTCGAGTTCTATGGCTACACCTTC
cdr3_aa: CASSFEFYGYTF

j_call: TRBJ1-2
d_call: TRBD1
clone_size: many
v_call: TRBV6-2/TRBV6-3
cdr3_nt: TGTGCCAGCTCTGGACAGGGCGACGGCTATGGCTACACCTTC
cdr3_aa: CASSGQGDGYGYTF

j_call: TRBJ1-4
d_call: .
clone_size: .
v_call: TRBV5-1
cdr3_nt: TGCGCCAGCAGCATAGGGCCAACCGAAAAACTGTTTTTT
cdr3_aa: CASSIGPTEKLFF

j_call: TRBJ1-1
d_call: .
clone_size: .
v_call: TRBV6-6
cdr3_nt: TGTGCCAGCAGCTATGGATCCCCAAGGGTTTCGGGTACTGAAGCTTTCTTT
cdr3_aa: CASSYGSPRVSGTEAFF

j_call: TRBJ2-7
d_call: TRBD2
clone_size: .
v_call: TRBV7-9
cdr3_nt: TGTGCCACGAGAGGAGCGGGATCCTACAATGAGCAGTACTTC
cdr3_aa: CATRGAGSYNEQYF

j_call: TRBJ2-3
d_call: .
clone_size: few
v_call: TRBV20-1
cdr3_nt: TGCAGTGCTAGTCCTGTGGGGGATACGCAGTATTTT
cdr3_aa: CSASPVGDTQYF

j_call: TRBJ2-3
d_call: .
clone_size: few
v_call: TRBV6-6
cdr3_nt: TGTGCCAGCAGCCGACCCAGAGAGGAAGATACGCAGTATTTT
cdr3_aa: CASSRPREEDTQYF

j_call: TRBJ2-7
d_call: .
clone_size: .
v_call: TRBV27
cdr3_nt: TGTGCCAGCAGTTCTCGGGGGGCGGGCGAGCAGTACTTC
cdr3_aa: CASSSRGAGEQYF

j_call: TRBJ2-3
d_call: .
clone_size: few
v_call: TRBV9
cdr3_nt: TGTGCCAGCAATGGGGGCGCTGGAAGAACAGATACGCAGTATTTT
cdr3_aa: CASNGGAGRTDTQYF

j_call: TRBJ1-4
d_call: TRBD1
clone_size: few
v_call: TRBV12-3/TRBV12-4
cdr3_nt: TGTGCCAGCAGTTTGGTGGGACAGGTATATGAAAAACGGTTTTTT
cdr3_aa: CASSLVGQVYEKRFF

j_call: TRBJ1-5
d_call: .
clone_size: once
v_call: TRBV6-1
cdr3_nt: TGTGCCAGCACTGAGAGGGGTGGAATTCAGCCCCAGCATTTT
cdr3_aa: CASTERGGIQPQHF

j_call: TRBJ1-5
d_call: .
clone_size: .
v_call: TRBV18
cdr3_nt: TGTGCCAGCTCACTCAGGGGAGGAGCTCAGCCCCAGCATTTT
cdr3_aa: CASSLRGGAQPQHF

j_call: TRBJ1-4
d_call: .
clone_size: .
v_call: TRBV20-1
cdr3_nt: TGCAGTGCTAGATCAGGCGTTCGTGAAAAACGGTTTTTT
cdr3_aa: CSARSGVREKRFF

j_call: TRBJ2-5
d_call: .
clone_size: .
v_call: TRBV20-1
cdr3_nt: TGCAGTGCTAGAACCACTGGCCGCGGAGAGACCCAGTACTTC
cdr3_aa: CSARTTGRGETQYF